This T cell receptor (beta chain) originates from a study of blood T cell repertoires in COVID-19. Study details: Specimens from acute and convalescent COVID-19 originated in the United States, Italy and Spain. The cDNA or gDNA used as material had been derived from T cells, B-cell-depleted T cells, or PBMCs.

Germline V gene data show CDR1 as SGHTA and CDR2 as FQGNSA. This CDR3 comprises 13 residues. Trimming shortened V by 0 bases and J by 7 bases, and 7 bases separated the two germline ends. Original processing methods: Amplification with reference gene primers provided the estimates of nucleated cell counts. Profiled with immunoSEQ multiplex PCR; TCRdb holds only in-frame clones, not every one. V, J and clone size derive from that table, while D and trimming were established from the DNA sequence. The table lists 230,000 or so clones, 80% to 85% of them singletons. The TCR was taken from a human donor in a cohort sampled during active COVID-19. Sequenced sample: peripheral blood. The chain combines TRBV7-2 with TRBJ1-5; unclear D gene. The CDR3 loop reads CASSLASQQPQHF. CDR3 DNA sequence: TGTGCCAGCAGCTTAGCTTCCCAACAGCCCCAGCATTTT.